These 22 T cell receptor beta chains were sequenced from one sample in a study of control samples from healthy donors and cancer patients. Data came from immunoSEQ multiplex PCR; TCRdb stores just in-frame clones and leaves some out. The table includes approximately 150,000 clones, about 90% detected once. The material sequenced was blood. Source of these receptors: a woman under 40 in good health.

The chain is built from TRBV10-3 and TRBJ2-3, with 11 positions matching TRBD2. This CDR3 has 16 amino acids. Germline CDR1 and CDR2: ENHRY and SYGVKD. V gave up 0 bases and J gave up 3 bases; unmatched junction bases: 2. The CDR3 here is CAISESTSGRTDTQYF. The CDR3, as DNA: TGTGCCATCAGTGAGTCCACTAGCGGGAGAACAGATACGCAGTATTTT.

The CDR3 spells CASSYYNPDNSPLHF. CDR3 in DNA: TGTGCCAGCAGTTACTACAACCCGGATAATTCACCCCTCCACTTT. The V gene is TRBV6-6, the J gene TRBJ1-6, with D hard to call. The CDR3 covers 15 residues. The germline V gene encodes CDR1 MNHNY and CDR2 SVGAGI (reference sequence). The V end lost 1 base, the J end lost 5 bases, and 9 bases lay between the germline ends.

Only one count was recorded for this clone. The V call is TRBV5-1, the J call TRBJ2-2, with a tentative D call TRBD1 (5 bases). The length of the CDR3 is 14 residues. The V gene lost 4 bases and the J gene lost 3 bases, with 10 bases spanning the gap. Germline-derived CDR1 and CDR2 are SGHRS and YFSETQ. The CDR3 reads CASSEDSYTGELFF. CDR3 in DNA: TGCGCCAGCAGCGAAGACAGCTACACCGGGGAGCTGTTTTTT.

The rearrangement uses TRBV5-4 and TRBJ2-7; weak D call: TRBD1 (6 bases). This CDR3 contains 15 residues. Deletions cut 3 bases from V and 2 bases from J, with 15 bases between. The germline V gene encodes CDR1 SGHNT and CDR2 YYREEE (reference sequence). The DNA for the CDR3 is TGTGCCAGCAGCTCAGGGGTGCTCAGTCCCTACGAGCAGTACTTC. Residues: CASSSGVLSPYEQYF.

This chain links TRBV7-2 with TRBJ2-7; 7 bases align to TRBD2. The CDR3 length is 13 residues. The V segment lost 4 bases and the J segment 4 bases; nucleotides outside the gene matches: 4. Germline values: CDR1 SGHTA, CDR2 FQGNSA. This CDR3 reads CASSSTGGYEQYF. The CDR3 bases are TGTGCCAGCAGCTCTACGGGAGGTTACGAGCAGTACTTC.

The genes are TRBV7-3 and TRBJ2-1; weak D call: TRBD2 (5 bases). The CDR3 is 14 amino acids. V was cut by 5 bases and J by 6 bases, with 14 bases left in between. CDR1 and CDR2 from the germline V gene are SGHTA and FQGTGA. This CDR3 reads CASSDQTRPNEQFF. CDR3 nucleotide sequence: TGTGCCAGCAGCGACCAAACTAGGCCCAATGAGCAGTTCTTC.

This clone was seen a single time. CDR3 nucleotides: TGTGCCAGCAGCTTAGGGGACGTAGGCTCCTACGAGCAGTACTTC. Residues: CASSLGDVGSYEQYF. The chain is built from TRBV11-2 and TRBJ2-7; D possibly matches TRBD1 or TRBD2 (5 bases each). This CDR3 has 15 residues. Germline CDR1 SGHAT, CDR2 FQNNGV. V lost 1 base, J lost 0 bases, and 10 bases lay in between.

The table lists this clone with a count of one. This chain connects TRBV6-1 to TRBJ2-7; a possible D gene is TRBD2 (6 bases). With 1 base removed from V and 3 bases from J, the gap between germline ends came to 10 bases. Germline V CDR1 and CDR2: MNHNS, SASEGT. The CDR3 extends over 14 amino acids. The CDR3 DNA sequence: TGTGCCAGCAGTGAAGGCGGGATTGGCTACGAGCAGTACTTC. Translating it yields CASSEGGIGYEQYF.

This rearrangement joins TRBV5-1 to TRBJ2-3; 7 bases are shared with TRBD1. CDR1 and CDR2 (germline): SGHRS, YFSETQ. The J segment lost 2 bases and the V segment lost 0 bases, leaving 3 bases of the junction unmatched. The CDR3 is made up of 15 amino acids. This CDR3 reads CASSLAGQLTDTQYF. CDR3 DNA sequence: TGCGCCAGCAGCTTGGCGGGACAGCTCACAGATACGCAGTATTTT.

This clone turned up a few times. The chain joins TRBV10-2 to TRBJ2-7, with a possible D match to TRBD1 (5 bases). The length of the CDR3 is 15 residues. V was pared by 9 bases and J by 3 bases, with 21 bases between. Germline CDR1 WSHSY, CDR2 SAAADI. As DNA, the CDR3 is TGCGCCAGTTCTCAAACAGGTCCTGCTGGCTACGAGCAGTACTTC. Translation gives CASSQTGPAGYEQYF.

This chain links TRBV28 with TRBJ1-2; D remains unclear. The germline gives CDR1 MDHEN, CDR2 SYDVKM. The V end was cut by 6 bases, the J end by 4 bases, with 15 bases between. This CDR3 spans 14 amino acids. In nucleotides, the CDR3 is TGTGCCAGCAGGTCCGAGGGAGGGCGCTATGGCTACACCTTC. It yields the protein CASRSEGGRYGYTF.

The CDR3 sequence is CASSSVTIPDTQYF. The CDR3, as DNA: TGTGCCAGCAGCTCCGTAACGATCCCAGATACGCAGTATTTT. The V call is TRBV27, the J call TRBJ2-3; D ambiguous. The V gene's germline CDR1 is MNHEY and CDR2 SMNVEV (reference sequence). The germline V and J ends were trimmed by 6 bases and 4 bases, with 14 bases remaining between them. This CDR3 has 14 amino acids.

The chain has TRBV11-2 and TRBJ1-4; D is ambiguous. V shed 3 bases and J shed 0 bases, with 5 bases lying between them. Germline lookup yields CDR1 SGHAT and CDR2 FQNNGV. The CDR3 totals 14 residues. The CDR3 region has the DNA TGTGCCAGCAGCTTCGGGGCAACTAATGAAAAACTGTTTTTT. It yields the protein CASSFGATNEKLFF.

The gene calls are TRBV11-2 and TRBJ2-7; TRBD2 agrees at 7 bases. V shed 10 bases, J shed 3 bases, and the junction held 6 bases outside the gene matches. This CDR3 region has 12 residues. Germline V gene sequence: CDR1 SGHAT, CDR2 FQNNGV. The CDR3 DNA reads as TGTGCCACCCAGGCGGGGGACTACGAGCAGTACTTC. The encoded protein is CATQAGDYEQYF.

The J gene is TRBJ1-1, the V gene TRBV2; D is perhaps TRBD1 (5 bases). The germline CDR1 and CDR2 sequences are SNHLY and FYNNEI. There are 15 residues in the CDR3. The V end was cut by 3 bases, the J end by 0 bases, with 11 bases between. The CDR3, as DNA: TGTGCCAGCAGTGATAAGACAGCCTTGAACACTGAAGCTTTCTTT. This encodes CASSDKTALNTEAFF.

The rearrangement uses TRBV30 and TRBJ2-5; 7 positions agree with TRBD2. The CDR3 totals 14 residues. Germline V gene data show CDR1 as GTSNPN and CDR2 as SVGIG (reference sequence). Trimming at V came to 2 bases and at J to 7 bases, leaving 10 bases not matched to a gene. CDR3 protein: CAWSKASGRRTQYF. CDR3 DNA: TGTGCCTGGAGTAAGGCTAGCGGAAGACGGACCCAGTACTTC. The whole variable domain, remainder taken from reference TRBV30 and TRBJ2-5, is SQTIHQWPATLVQPVGSPLSLECTVEGTSNPNLYWYRQAAGRGLQLLFYSVGIGQISSEVPQNLSASRPQDRQFILSSKKLLLSDSGFYLCAWSKASGRRTQYFGPGTRLLVL.

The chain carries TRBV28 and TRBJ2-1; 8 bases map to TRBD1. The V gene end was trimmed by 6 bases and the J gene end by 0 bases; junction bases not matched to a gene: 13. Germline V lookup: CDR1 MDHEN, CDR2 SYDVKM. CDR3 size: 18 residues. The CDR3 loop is CASSGVHWTGSSYNEQFF. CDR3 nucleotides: TGTGCCAGCAGCGGTGTGCATTGGACAGGGAGCTCCTACAATGAGCAGTTCTTC.

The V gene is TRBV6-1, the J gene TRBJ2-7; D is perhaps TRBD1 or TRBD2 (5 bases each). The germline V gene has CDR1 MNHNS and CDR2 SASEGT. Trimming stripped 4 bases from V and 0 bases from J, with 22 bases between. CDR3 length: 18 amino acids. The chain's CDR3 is CASSGMARPGRSSYEQYF. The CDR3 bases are TGTGCCAGCAGTGGGATGGCACGACCGGGACGTAGCTCCTACGAGCAGTACTTC.

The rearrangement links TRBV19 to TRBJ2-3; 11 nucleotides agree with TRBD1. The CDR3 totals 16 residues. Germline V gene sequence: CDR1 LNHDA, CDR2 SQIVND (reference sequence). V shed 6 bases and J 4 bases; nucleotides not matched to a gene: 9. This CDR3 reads CASSSPGTGGADTQYF. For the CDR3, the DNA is TGTGCCAGTAGCTCCCCCGGGACAGGGGGGGCAGATACGCAGTATTTT.

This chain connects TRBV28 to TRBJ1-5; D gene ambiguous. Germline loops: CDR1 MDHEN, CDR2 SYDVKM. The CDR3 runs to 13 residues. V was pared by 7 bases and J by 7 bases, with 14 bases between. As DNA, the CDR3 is TGTGCCAGCATTCGGCCGGGCGTGCAGCCCCAGCATTTT. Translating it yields CASIRPGVQPQHF.

The CDR3 sequence: CAISESSSGAPNEQFF. For the CDR3, the DNA is TGTGCCATCAGTGAGTCGAGTAGCGGGGCTCCCAACGAGCAGTTCTTC. The chain joins TRBV10-3 to TRBJ2-1; 8 nucleotides match TRBD2. Trimming removed 0 bases from V and 10 bases from J; junction bases left unmatched: 11. CDR1 is ENHRY, CDR2 SYGVKD, per germline. CDR3 length: 16 residues.

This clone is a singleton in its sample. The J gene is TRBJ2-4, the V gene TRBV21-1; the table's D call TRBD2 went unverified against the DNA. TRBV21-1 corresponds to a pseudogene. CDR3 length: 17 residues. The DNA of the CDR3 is TGTGCCAGCAACTACCCCGGGATCAAGGGTATTGAAAACATTCAGTACTTC. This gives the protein CASNYPGIKGIENIQYF.